This T cell receptor beta chain was profiled in a study of cytotoxic CD8 clonotypes in ibrutinib-treated CLL. Measured with immunoSEQ multiplex PCR; TCRdb has only the in-frame clones, and not every one. This sample has roughly 250,000 clones, with 60% to 75% found just once. The CDR3 has 12 residues. The germline V and J ends were trimmed by 11 bases and 0 bases, with 11 bases remaining between them. Germline V gene data show CDR1 as ENHRY and CDR2 as SYGVKD. The sequence was collected from a human donor with chronic lymphocytic leukemia. The material sequenced was PBMCs, taken after 24 months of ibrutinib treatment. V usage is TRBV10-3 and J usage is TRBJ2-7; the D is unclear. CDR3 loop: CAVQASSYEQYF. For the CDR3, the DNA is TGTGCCGTTCAGGCAAGCTCCTACGAGCAGTACTTC.